This T cell receptor (beta chain) emerged from a study of T-cell memory formation after mild COVID-19 (dated by TCRdb to the early 2020s). Some background on the complete study: TCR sequence clusters from the two donors were found to be largely donor specific. In two donors, T-cell clones that expanded and contracted after mild COVID-19 were followed by sequencing TCRalpha and TCRbeta repertoires longitudinally. Two young, previously healthy adult volunteers, one female and one male, were included in the cohort. Overall study results and their limits: Some responding clones were detected in pre-infection memory, which suggested that pre-existing cross-reactive memory T cells had joined the SARS-CoV-2 response. The study covered only a couple of mild cases, and larger cohorts including severe cases with pre-infection samples were considered necessary. From day 15 to 85, contracting clones showed balanced CD4/CD8 phenotypes, whereas a second wave of clones that expanded from day 15 to 37 leaned towards CD4+. SARS-CoV-2 specificity of the second-wave clones peaking on day 37 was not confirmed. Contracting CD4+ clones were found mainly in CM and EM memory subsets, while CD8+ clones were enriched in EMRA.

Ficoll-Paque density gradient centrifugation was the method used to isolate PBMCs. From a lookup of the germline V gene (reference sequence), CDR1 and CDR2 are MNHEY and SMNVEV. Measured from the cysteine to the phenylalanine, the CDR3 is 11 residues long. Just CDR3 DNA is preserved here, 33 bases in frame from base 1. V is reduced by 6 bases and J by 5 bases, leaving a spacing of 7 bases between them. This clonotype was picked up a small number of times. The target of this receptor is not known. This clone may be a read error of a much larger clone one base away. Sequencing took place on an Illumina NovaSeq 6000. Using 5'RACE with constant-segment primers, TCRalpha and TCRbeta cDNA libraries were constructed, with sample barcodes and unique molecular identifiers added in the process. Trizol reagent was used to extract RNA from every sample. Libraries were amplified in two PCR steps, with a second sample barcode and Illumina TruSeq adapters added in the second step. The libraries were sequenced on an Illumina NovaSeq using 2 x 150 bp paired-end reads. In the original analysis: The reads were demultiplexed and collapsed into UMI-guided consensus sequences using migec v1.2.7. Using mixcr v2.1.11, UMI consensuses were aligned to TRA and TRB V and J templates and then assembled into clonotypes. Expanded or contracted clonotypes were those called significant by both edgeR and NoisET, with noise models trained on biological replicates. edgeR calls used a false discovery rate-adjusted p below 0.01 and a log2 fold-change threshold of 1. As an exploratory analysis of dynamics, PCA with hierarchical clustering was applied to max-normalized trajectories of the 1000 most abundant clonotypes. Separately sequenced CD4+ and CD8+ repertoires were used to assign a CD4 or CD8 phenotype to each responding clone. TCRdb reworked the public reads: Q25 trimming with fastp, MiXCR clone assembly, productive beta chains retained. For every CDR3 protein sequence, its rows merge into one entry that carries the most common genes and DNA. The V and J calls and clone size come from TCRdb's table, not from the authors' own analysis. The sample yields fewer than 350,000 distinct CDR3 sequences; around an eighth were counted once. Roughly 21% of the sample belongs to the ten largest clones.

This TCR came from a young man who had mild COVID-19 (a few samples of this study predate the infection). The sample titles of this study are shuffled in the database, so cell type and time point are left out; the donor was told from shared clones. The chain employs TRBV27 and TRBJ2-5, with the D gene possibly TRBD1 or TRBD2, each one fitting 5 bases. The material sequenced was PBMCs or a T cell subset sorted from them (not recorded which). The nucleotide sequence is given as TGTGCCAGCAGATGGGGGGAGACCCAGTACTTC. The encoded protein is CASRWGETQYF.